Listed below are T cell receptor beta chains from one sample, sequenced in a study of vaccination effects on CD4 cells after COVID-19. Their antigens are not known. Using immunoSEQ multiplex PCR, the repertoire was profiled, and TCRdb retains in-frame clones only, with some absent. The top ten hold roughly 2.7% of the sample, which has more than 50,000 clones, roughly 76% seen once. The sample was CD4+ T cells from PBMCs cultured with HCoV-229E spike peptides, taken before COVID-19 vaccination. These receptors all come from a human donor who received a COVID-19 vaccine. Both conserved end residues are part of each CDR3. The D gene is left open where the match is weak. For some rows the clone size is stated as once, few or many, or as a class when expanded; others skip it.

DNA: TGTGCCAGCGCTCGTAGCGGCGAACCGGGGGAGACCCAGTACTTC
CDR3: CASARSGEPGETQYF
size: .
J: TRBJ2-5
D: .
V: TRBV5-4

DNA: TGCAGCGTAACAACGGGGGACTTTTACACAGATACGCAGTATTTT
CDR3: CSVTTGDFYTDTQYF
size: .
J: TRBJ2-3
D: .
V: TRBV29-1

DNA: TGCGCCAGCAGCCCGACACAGGGGCCGAACACTGAAGCTTTCTTT
CDR3: CASSPTQGPNTEAFF
size: .
J: TRBJ1-1
D: TRBD1
V: TRBV5-1

DNA: TGTGCCAGCAGCGTAGGGATGCGCGGGACCCCGCAATATACGCAGTATTTT
CDR3: CASSVGMRGTPQYTQYF
size: .
J: TRBJ2-3
D: .
V: TRBV7-2

DNA: TGTGCCATCAGAACAGAAATTAATGAAAAACTGTTTTTT
CDR3: CAIRTEINEKLFF
size: .
J: TRBJ1-4
D: .
V: TRBV6-5

DNA: TGTGCCAGCAGGTCATCACATTGGGGAAATTCACCCCTCCACTTT
CDR3: CASRSSHWGNSPLHF
size: .
J: TRBJ1-6
D: .
V: TRBV5-5

DNA: TGTGCCAGCAGCCAAGATCGGGTGGAAAGTGAAGCTTTCTTT
CDR3: CASSQDRVESEAFF
size: .
J: TRBJ1-1
D: .
V: TRBV3-1/TRBV3-2

DNA: TGTGCCAGCAGCTTGGCCGGGGCTCAAGAGACCCAGTACTTC
CDR3: CASSLAGAQETQYF
size: once
J: TRBJ2-5
D: .
V: TRBV5-4

DNA: TGCGCCAGCAGCTTGGTCCCAGGGGTTAACTATGGCTACACCTTC
CDR3: CASSLVPGVNYGYTF
size: .
J: TRBJ1-2
D: .
V: TRBV5-1

DNA: TGTGCCAGCAGTGCTAGGACAGGGTGGACTGAAGCTTTCTTT
CDR3: CASSARTGWTEAFF
size: .
J: TRBJ1-1
D: TRBD1
V: TRBV6-2/TRBV6-3

DNA: TGTGCCAGCAGTTTGTCAGGGGCGGGATATGGCTACACCTTC
CDR3: CASSLSGAGYGYTF
size: once
J: TRBJ1-2
D: .
V: TRBV28

DNA: TGTGCCAGTAGTATATCTTCGGGGGGCACCGGGGAGCTGTTTTTT
CDR3: CASSISSGGTGELFF
size: .
J: TRBJ2-2
D: TRBD2
V: TRBV19

DNA: TGCAGCGCAAACAGGGATATGGATGGCTACACCTTC
CDR3: CSANRDMDGYTF
size: few
J: TRBJ1-2
D: .
V: TRBV29-1

DNA: TGTGCCAGCAGCCATTTCAGGGGAGGGACAGATACGCAGTATTTT
CDR3: CASSHFRGGTDTQYF
size: .
J: TRBJ2-3
D: .
V: TRBV3-1/TRBV3-2

DNA: TGTGCCAGCAGCTCGACACGGACAGGGAGATACTATGGCTACACCTTC
CDR3: CASSSTRTGRYYGYTF
size: .
J: TRBJ1-2
D: TRBD1
V: TRBV7-8

DNA: TGTGCCAGCTCACCTTCACAGGGTTCCAATGAGCAGTTCTTC
CDR3: CASSPSQGSNEQFF
size: once
J: TRBJ2-1
D: .
V: TRBV18

DNA: TGCGCCAGCAGCTTGTTCAGCGGGGGGGCTACAAATGAGCAGTTCTTC
CDR3: CASSLFSGGATNEQFF
size: .
J: TRBJ2-1
D: TRBD2
V: TRBV5-1

DNA: TGTGCCAGCAGCCAAGATCGGGGACAGGGACGAGATACGCAGTATTTT
CDR3: CASSQDRGQGRDTQYF
size: .
J: TRBJ2-3
D: TRBD1
V: TRBV3-1/TRBV3-2

DNA: TGTGCCAGCAGCTGGACAGGGGGCACTGAAGCTTTCTTT
CDR3: CASSWTGGTEAFF
size: .
J: TRBJ1-1
D: TRBD1
V: TRBV6-2/TRBV6-3

DNA: TGTGCCAGCAGCTACGGGACGGAGAACACCGGGGAGCTGTTTTTT
CDR3: CASSYGTENTGELFF
size: .
J: TRBJ2-2
D: .
V: TRBV7-8